These 20 T cell receptor beta chains were all obtained from the same sample, sequenced in a study of tumor-infiltrating lymphocytes in primary liver carcinoma. TCR beta cDNA came from roughly 0.45 ug total RNA, primed with a constant-region primer. TCR beta libraries came from three nested multiplex PCR rounds using slightly modified ARM-PCR. PCR rounds one and two used TRBV1-TRBV30 forward primers with a C-beta reverse primer for approximately 10 cycles each. TCRdb fed the multiplex PCR reads into MiXCR, producing one record per CDR3 protein. The sample includes about 84,000 distinct CDR3 sequences, 60% to 75% of them seen just once. Both RNA and DNA were isolated together from 20-30 mg of bulk tissue that had not been sorted. Sequencing was performed on liver tumor tissue from sampling region 1. Subset denoted: tumor region T1, superior pole. The receptors originated from a man aged 40-49 years with primary liver carcinoma and hepatitis B virus infection.

This clonotype was detected only a few times. This sequence may be a read error, since a much larger clone differs from it by one base. The genes are TRBV5-6 and TRBJ1-1; 7 nucleotides match TRBD1. The CDR3 contains 14 residues. The germline V gene has CDR1 SGHDT and CDR2 YYEEEE. CDR3 sequence reads: CASGFQGVGTEAFF. The CDR3 DNA reads TGTGCCAGCGGCTTCCAGGGGGTAGGAACTGAAGCTTTCTTT.

This chain links TRBV29-1 with TRBJ2-3; D not certain. Germline lookup yields CDR1 SQVTM and CDR2 ANQGSEA. Trimming cost V 7 bases and J 5 bases, with 25 bases left between them. This CDR3 contains 16 residues. CDR3: CSASPLSAESIDTQYF. The CDR3 nucleotides read TGCAGCGCCAGCCCGCTATCGGCTGAATCAATAGATACGCAGTATTTT.

Remarks on this clonotype: This CDR3 fails to terminate in the conserved phenylalanine or tryptophan, so it likely reflects a read error. This chain uses TRBV5-1 with TRBJ2-5; a possible D gene is TRBD1 (6 bases). The CDR3 runs to 13 residues. Germline loops: CDR1 SGHRS, CDR2 YFSETQ. In DNA, the CDR3 is TGCGCCAGCAGCCCTCAGGGGAAGGAGATCCAGTACCTC. It specifies CASSPQGKEIQYL.

This clonotype occurred many times. This chain links TRBV29-1 with TRBJ2-7; D is ambiguous. Trimming removed 6 bases at V and 0 bases at J, with 18 bases between. CDR3 size: 15 residues. Germline-derived CDR1 and CDR2 are SQVTM and ANQGSEA. CDR3 in DNA: TGCAGCGTGGCCGGTGCCGTCACCAGCTCCTACGAGCAGTACTTC. It encodes CSVAGAVTSSYEQYF.

Comment on this clonotype: A much larger clone lies one base from this, so it may be a read error. The chain is built from TRBV30 and TRBJ2-7; D is unresolved. V was trimmed by 8 bases and J by 1 base, leaving 18 bases between them. CDR1 is GTSNPN, CDR2 SVGIG, per germline (reference sequence). This CDR3 has 14 residues. The CDR3, as DNA: TGTGCCACCCCCTCTCCGTTCTGGTCCTACGAGCAGTACTTC. Translation: CATPSPFWSYEQYF.

With respect to this clonotype: This may be a read error, as it is one base from a much larger clone. The gene calls are TRBV2 and TRBJ2-5, with a weak D call TRBD1 (5 bases). Germline CDR1 reads SNHLY; CDR2 reads FYNNEI. The CDR3 spans 15 residues. V lost 6 bases, J lost 5 bases, and 19 bases lay in between. The CDR3 DNA sequence: TGTGCCAGCAGGGAGACGACAGTGGGCGAGGAGACCCAGTACTTC. Translated, it gives CASRETTVGEETQYF.

This clonotype was detected many times. The chain has TRBV6-6 and TRBJ2-1; tentative D call: TRBD1 (7 bases). V gave up 2 bases and J gave up 8 bases, with 22 bases separating them. This CDR3 has 17 residues. Germline V gives CDR1 MNHNY, CDR2 SVGAGI (reference sequence). The CDR3 reads CASSYLQGRRETYEQFF. CDR3 bases: TGTGCCAGCAGTTACCTACAGGGGCGACGGGAGACATATGAGCAGTTCTTC.

The CDR3 loop is CASRGLTGGRSYNSPLHF. CDR3 nucleotide sequence: TGTGCCAGCAGAGGTCTGACGGGAGGTCGCTCCTATAATTCACCCCTCCACTTT. The chain carries TRBV6-1 and TRBJ1-6; D is ambiguous. CDR1 is MNHNS and CDR2 is SASEGT in the germline V gene. The V end was cut by 6 bases, the J end by 0 bases, with 18 bases between. This CDR3 region has 18 residues.

The rearrangement joins TRBV11-2 to TRBJ2-1, with D perhaps matching TRBD2 (5 bases). The CDR3 is 22 residues long. The germline gives CDR1 SGHAT, CDR2 FQNNGV. V gave up 6 bases and J gave up 0 bases, with 33 bases separating them. The CDR3 sequence is CASSPSYRGPVKHVRSYNEQFF. The CDR3 nucleotides read TGTGCCAGCAGTCCCTCCTACCGGGGTCCTGTGAAACATGTTCGCTCCTACAATGAGCAGTTCTTC.

Turning to this clonotype: A read error may produce the germline difference seen at one junction end. This chain uses TRBV6-5 with TRBJ2-7, with D possibly matching TRBD2 (6 bases). Germline values: CDR1 MNHEY, CDR2 SVGAGI. The CDR3 runs 16 residues. CDR3 residues: CPSSITGDFGSSEQYF. The CDR3 region has the DNA TGTCCCAGCAGTATCACCGGGGACTTTGGTTCCTCCGAGCAGTACTTC.

A remark on this clonotype: The junction departs from germline at one end; a sequencing error may be responsible. The chain uses TRBV5-4 and TRBJ2-3; possible D gene TRBD2, 6 bases. The CDR3 covers 15 residues. In germline, CDR1 is SGHNT, CDR2 YYREEE (reference sequence). The CDR3 region has the DNA TGTGCCAGCAGCTTGGACGGGAGCGTTAGAGATACGCAACATTTT. It encodes CASSLDGSVRDTQHF.

The chain has TRBV29-1 and TRBJ2-7; D unclear. Germline CDR1 reads SQVTM; CDR2 reads ANQGSEA. The CDR3 sequence is 13 residues long. V shed 3 bases and J shed 7 bases, with 16 bases lying between them. The CDR3 is CSVEVPCEAEQYF. The DNA for the CDR3 is TGCAGCGTTGAGGTCCCCTGTGAGGCAGAGCAGTACTTC.

There are many counts of this clonotype. The V and J genes are TRBV5-5 and TRBJ2-7; no firm D call. Trimming pared 4 bases from V and 2 bases from J, leaving 16 bases between. The CDR3 has 15 amino acids. Germline V gene sequence: CDR1 SGHKS, CDR2 YYEKEE (reference sequence). CDR3: CASSLAASATYEQYF. In nucleotides, the CDR3 is TGTGCCAGCAGCCTCGCGGCTTCCGCTACCTACGAGCAGTACTTC.

For this clonotype: A much larger clone lies one base from this, so it may be a read error. The CDR3 here is CTSRAHGESYNEQFF. DNA for the CDR3: TGTACCAGCAGGGCTCACGGGGAGTCCTACAATGAGCAGTTCTTC. This chain joins TRBV12-3 or TRBV12-4 and TRBJ2-1; possibly TRBD1 or TRBD2 for D (5 bases each). The CDR3 runs 15 residues.

Note on this clonotype: One junction end disagrees with the germline gene, perhaps due to a read error. V usage is TRBV28 and J usage is TRBJ2-1, with TRBD1 identical over 9 bases. Germline V CDR1 and CDR2: MDHEN, SYDVKM. The CDR3 has 15 residues. CDR3 protein: CASSLPGTGTNEQCF. The CDR3 DNA is TGTGCCAGCAGTTTACCCGGGACAGGGACTAATGAGCAGTGCTTC.

This clonotype was seen once. V is TRBV10-3 and J is TRBJ2-7; D may be TRBD1 (6 bases). CDR1 and CDR2 from the germline V gene are ENHRY and SYGVKD. The length of the CDR3 is 16 residues. V was cut by 7 bases and J by 5 bases, with 24 bases left in between. CDR3 loop: CAITGSRDKVLNEQYF. As DNA, the CDR3 is TGTGCCATCACTGGCAGCCGGGACAAGGTATTGAACGAGCAGTACTTC.

This clonotype was seen many times. The genes are TRBV10-3 and TRBJ2-6, with D maybe TRBD1 (5 bases). Germline assignment: CDR1 ENHRY and CDR2 SYGVKD. The CDR3 runs 14 residues. Deletions cut 6 bases from V and 0 bases from J, with 6 bases between. The CDR3 nucleotides read TGTGCCATCAGGGACAACTCTGGGGCCAACGTCCTGACTTTC. The encoded protein is CAIRDNSGANVLTF.

With regard to this clonotype: Lacking the conserved final phenylalanine or tryptophan, this CDR3 likely reflects a read error. This CDR3 is CSVESRGHHNEQFL. The CDR3, as DNA: TGCAGCGTTGAAAGCCGGGGACATCACAATGAGCAGTTCTTA. This chain connects TRBV29-1 to TRBJ2-1, with D possibly matching TRBD1 (6 bases). The CDR3 sequence is 14 residues long. The germline CDR1 and CDR2 sequences are SQVTM and ANQGSEA. V lost 2 bases to trimming and J lost 5 bases, with 13 bases between them.

This clonotype was counted between two and nine times. At one end, the junction sequence differs from germline, possibly due to a read error. The genes are TRBV11-2 and TRBJ2-7; 9 bases are a match to TRBD1. The CDR3 is 13 residues long. Germline V gives CDR1 SGHAT, CDR2 FQNNGV. This chain's CDR3 is CASGWTGDREQCF. The CDR3 nucleotides are TGTGCCAGCGGCTGGACAGGGGATAGGGAGCAGTGCTTC.

As to this clonotype: As the CDR3 is not closed by the conserved phenylalanine or tryptophan, this likely results from a read error. The DNA is omitted, as the CDR3 cannot be located on it reliably, and the CDR3 follows TCRdb's listing. V is TRBV11-2 and J is TRBJ2-7. The CDR3 is 14 residues long, counting both termini. Germline V gene data show CDR1 as SGHAT and CDR2 as FQNNGV. The CDR3 region is CASSLTNGAYERYS.